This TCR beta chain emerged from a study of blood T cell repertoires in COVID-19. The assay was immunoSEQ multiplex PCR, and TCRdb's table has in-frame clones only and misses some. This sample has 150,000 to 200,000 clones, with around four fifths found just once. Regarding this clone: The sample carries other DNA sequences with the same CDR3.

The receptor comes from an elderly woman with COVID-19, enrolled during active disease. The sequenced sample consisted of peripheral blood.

CDR3 amino acids: CASSQGTSGAYEQYF. CDR3 DNA: TGTGCCAGCAGCCAAGGGACTAGCGGAGCCTACGAGCAGTACTTC. The chain links TRBV3-1 (or the pseudogene TRBV3-2) to TRBJ2-7; 10 positions match TRBD2. This CDR3 comprises 15 residues. The trim removed 1 base at V and 2 bases at J, leaving 2 bases unmatched. The germline V gene encodes CDR1 LGHDT and CDR2 YNNKEL (reference sequence).